The source of this T cell receptor (beta chain) is a study of CXCR3-negative and CXCR3-positive naive CD8 T cells. UMI-labeled 5' RACE TRB cDNA libraries were prepared from the cells. TCRdb reanalyzed the 5' RACE reads, giving one entry per CDR3 protein sequence and no DNA. In all, the sample yields 48,000 or so distinct CDR3 sequences. The CDR3 consists of 14 residues. Per germline, CDR1 SQVTM and CDR2 ANQGSEA. The genes are TRBV29-1 and TRBJ2-7. Input material: memory CD8+ T cells from blood. This clonotype originated in a human donor in good health. Some clones in this sample may be carry-over from other donors' samples. This CDR3 is CSVEDKGSFDEQYF.